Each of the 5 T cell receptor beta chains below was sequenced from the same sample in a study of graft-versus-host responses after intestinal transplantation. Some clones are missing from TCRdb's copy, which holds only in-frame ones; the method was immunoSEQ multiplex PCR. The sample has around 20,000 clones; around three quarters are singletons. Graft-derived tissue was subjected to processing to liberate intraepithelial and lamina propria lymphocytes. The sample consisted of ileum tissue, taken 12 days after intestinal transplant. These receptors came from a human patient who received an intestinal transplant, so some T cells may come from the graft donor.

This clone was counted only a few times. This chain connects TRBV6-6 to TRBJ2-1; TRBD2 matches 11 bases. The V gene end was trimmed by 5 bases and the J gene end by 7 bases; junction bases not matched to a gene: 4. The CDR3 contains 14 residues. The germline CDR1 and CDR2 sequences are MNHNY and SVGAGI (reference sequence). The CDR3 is CASSLAGGRNEQFF. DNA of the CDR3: TGTGCCAGCAGTCTAGCGGGGGGTCGGAATGAGCAGTTCTTC.

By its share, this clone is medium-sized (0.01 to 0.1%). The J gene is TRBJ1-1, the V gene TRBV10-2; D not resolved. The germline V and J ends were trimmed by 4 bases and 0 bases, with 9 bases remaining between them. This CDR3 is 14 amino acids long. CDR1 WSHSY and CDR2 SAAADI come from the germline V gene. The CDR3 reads CASSVASMNTEAFF. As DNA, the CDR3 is TGCGCCAGCAGTGTTGCGTCCATGAACACTGAAGCTTTCTTT.

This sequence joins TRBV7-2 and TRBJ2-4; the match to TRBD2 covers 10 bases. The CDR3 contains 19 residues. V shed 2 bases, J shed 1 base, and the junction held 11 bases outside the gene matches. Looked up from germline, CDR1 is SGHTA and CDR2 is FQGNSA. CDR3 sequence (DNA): TGTGCCAGCAGCTTATTTGGGTCTCTAGCGGGAGTGGCCAAAAACATTCAGTACTTC. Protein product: CASSLFGSLAGVAKNIQYF. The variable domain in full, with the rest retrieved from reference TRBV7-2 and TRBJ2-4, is GAGVSQSPSNKVTEKGKDVELRCDPISGHTALYWYRQSLGQGLEFLIYFQGNSAPDKSGLPSDRFSAERTGGSVSTLTIQRTQQEDSAVYLCASSLFGSLAGVAKNIQYFGAGTRLSVL.

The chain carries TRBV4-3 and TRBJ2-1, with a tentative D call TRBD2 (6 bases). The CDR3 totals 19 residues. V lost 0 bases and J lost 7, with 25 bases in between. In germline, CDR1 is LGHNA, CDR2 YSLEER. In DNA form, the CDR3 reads TGCGCCAGCAGCCAAGATTCGGAGGGGAGGCCCCCCCGGTGGAATGAGCAGTTCTTC. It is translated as CASSQDSEGRPPRWNEQFF.

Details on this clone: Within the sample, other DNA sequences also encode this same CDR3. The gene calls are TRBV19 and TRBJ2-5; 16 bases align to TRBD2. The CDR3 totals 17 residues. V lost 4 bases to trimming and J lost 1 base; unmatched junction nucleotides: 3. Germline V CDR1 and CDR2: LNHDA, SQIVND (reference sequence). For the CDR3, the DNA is TGTGCCAGTAGTAGGGGACTAGCGGGGGGGACCCAAGAGACCCAGTACTTC. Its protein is CASSRGLAGGTQETQYF. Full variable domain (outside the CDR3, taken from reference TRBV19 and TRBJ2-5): DGGITQSPKYLFRKEGQNVTLSCEQNLNHDAMYWYRQDPGQGLRLIYYSQIVNDFQKGDIAEGYSVSREKKESFPLTVTSAQKNPTAFYLCASSRGLAGGTQETQYFGPGTRLLVL.